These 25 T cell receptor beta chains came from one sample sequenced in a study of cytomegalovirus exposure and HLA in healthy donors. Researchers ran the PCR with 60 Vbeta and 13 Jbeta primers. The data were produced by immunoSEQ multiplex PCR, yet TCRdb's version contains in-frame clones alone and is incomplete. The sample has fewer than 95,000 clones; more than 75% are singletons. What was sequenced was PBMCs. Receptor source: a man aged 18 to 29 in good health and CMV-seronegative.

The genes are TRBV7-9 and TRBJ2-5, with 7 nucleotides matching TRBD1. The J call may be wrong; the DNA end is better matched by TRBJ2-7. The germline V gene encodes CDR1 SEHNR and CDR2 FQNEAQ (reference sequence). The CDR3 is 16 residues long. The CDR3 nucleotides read TGTGCCAGCAGCTCCGGACAGGCCCTGAGCTCCTACGAGCAGTACTTC. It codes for CASSSGQALSSYEQYF.

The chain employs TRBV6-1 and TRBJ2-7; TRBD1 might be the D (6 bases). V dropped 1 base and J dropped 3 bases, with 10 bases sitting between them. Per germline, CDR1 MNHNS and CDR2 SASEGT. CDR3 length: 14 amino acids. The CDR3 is CASSEVQGYYEQYF. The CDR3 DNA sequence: TGTGCCAGCAGTGAAGTCCAGGGGTACTACGAGCAGTACTTC.

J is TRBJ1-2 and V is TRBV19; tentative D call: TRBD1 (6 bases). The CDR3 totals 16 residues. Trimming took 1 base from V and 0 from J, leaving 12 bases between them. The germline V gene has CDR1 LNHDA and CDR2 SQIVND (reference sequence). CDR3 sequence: CASSIGRGGPNYGYTF. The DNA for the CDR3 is TGTGCCAGTAGTATAGGCAGGGGAGGGCCTAACTATGGCTACACCTTC.

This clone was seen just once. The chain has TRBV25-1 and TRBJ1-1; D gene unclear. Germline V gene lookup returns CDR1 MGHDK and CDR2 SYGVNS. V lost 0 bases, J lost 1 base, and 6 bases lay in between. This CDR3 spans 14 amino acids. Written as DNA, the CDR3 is TGTGCCAGCAGTGAATATGGCAGGAACACTGAAGCTTTCTTT. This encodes CASSEYGRNTEAFF.

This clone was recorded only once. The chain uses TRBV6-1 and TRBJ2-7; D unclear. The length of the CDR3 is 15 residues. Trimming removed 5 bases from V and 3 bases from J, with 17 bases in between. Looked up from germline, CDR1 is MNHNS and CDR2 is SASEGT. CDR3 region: CASSPKTSARYEQYF. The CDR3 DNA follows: TGTGCCAGCAGTCCGAAAACAAGCGCCCGCTACGAGCAGTACTTC.

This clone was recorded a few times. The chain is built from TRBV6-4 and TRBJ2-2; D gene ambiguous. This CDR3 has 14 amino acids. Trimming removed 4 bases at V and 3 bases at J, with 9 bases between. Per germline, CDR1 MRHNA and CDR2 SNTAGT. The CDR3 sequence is CASSGTQDTGELFF. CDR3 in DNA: TGTGCCAGCAGTGGAACCCAGGACACCGGGGAGCTGTTTTTT.

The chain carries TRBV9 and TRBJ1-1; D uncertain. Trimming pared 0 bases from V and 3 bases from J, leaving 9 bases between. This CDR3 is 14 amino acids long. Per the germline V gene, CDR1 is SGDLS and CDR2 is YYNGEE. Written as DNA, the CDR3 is TGTGCCAGCAGCGTAGCCGCGCGGGACACTGAAGCTTTCTTT. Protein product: CASSVAARDTEAFF.

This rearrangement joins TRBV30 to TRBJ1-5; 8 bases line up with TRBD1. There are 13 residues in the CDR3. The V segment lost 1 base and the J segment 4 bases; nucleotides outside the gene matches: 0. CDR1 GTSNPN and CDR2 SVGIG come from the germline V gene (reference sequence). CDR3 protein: CAWSDRGNQPQHF. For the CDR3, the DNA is TGTGCCTGGAGTGACAGGGGGAATCAGCCCCAGCATTTT.

This chain's CDR3 is CASSLVTAEAFF. As DNA, the CDR3 is TGTGCCAGCAGCTTAGTCACAGCTGAAGCTTTCTTT. This chain connects TRBV7-9 to TRBJ1-1; D not certain. CDR3 length: 12 residues. Between the trimmed V and J ends, which lost 1 base and 6 bases, there was a span of 6 bases. The germline CDR1 and CDR2 sequences are SEHNR and FQNEAQ (reference sequence).

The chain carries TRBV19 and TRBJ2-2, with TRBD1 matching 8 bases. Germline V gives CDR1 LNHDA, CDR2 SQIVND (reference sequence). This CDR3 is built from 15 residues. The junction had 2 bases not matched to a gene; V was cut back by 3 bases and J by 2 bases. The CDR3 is CASSIDRGNTGELFF. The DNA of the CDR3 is TGTGCCAGTAGTATTGACAGGGGAAACACCGGGGAGCTGTTTTTT.

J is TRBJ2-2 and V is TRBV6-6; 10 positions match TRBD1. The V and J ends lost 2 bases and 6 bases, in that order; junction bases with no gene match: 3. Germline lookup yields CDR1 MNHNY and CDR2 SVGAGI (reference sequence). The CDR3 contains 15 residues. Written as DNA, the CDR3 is TGTGCCAGCAGTTACAGGACAGGGGGGTCCGGGGAGCTGTTTTTT. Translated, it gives CASSYRTGGSGELFF.

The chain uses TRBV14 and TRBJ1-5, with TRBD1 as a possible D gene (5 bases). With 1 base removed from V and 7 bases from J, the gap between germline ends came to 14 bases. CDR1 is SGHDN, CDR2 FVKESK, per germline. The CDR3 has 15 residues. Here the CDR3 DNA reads TGTGCCAGCAGCCAAGGTGGGGCCTGGGGACAGCCCCAGCATTTT. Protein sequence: CASSQGGAWGQPQHF.

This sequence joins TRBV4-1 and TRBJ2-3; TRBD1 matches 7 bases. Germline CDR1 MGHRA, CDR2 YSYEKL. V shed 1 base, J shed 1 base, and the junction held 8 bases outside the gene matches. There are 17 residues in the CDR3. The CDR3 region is CASSQARQGTGTDTQYF. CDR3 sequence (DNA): TGCGCCAGCAGCCAAGCGAGACAGGGTACGGGCACAGATACGCAGTATTTT.

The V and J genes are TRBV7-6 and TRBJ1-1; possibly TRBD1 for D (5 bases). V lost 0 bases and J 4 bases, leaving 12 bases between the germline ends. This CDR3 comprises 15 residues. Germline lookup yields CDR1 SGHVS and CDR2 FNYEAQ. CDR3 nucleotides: TGTGCCAGCAGCTTAGCTGATCCGGGGGGCACTGAAGCTTTCTTT. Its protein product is CASSLADPGGTEAFF.

CDR3 amino acids: CASSLRAGLRGTGELFF. The CDR3 bases are TGTGCCAGCAGCTTAAGGGCGGGTCTTCGAGGCACCGGGGAGCTGTTTTTT. The chain joins TRBV7-8 to TRBJ2-2; D is perhaps TRBD2 (5 bases). The V and J ends lost 2 bases and 4 bases respectively, with 17 bases between them. The CDR3 is made up of 17 amino acids. Germline CDR1 is SGHVS and CDR2 is FQNEAQ.

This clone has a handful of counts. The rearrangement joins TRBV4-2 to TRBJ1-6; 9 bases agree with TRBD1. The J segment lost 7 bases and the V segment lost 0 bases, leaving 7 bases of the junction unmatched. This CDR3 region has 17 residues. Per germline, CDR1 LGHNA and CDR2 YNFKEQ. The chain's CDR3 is CASSQDLWGQGNSPLHF. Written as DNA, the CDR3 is TGTGCCAGCAGCCAAGACCTCTGGGGACAGGGCAATTCACCCCTCCACTTT.

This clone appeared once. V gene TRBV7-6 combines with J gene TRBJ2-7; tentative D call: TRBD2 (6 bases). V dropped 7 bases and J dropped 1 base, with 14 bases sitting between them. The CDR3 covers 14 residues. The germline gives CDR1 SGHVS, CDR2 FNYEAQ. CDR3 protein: CASKRRGTSYEQYF. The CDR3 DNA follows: TGTGCCAGCAAGAGACGGGGGACTTCCTACGAGCAGTACTTC.

CDR3 protein: CASSVGSSGNTIYF. The DNA of the CDR3 is TGTGCCAGCAGTGTGGGGAGCTCTGGAAACACCATATATTTT. The chain employs TRBV25-1 and TRBJ1-3; D not certain. Germline lookup yields CDR1 MGHDK and CDR2 SYGVNS. The CDR3 has 14 amino acids. The V gene lost 4 bases and the J gene lost 0 bases, with 7 bases spanning the gap.

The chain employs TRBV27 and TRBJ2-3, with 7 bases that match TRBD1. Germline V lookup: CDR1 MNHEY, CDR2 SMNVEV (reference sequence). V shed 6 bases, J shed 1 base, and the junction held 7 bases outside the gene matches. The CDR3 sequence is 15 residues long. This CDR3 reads CASSDRVEGTDTQYF. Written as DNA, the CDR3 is TGTGCCAGCAGCGACAGGGTTGAGGGCACAGATACGCAGTATTTT.

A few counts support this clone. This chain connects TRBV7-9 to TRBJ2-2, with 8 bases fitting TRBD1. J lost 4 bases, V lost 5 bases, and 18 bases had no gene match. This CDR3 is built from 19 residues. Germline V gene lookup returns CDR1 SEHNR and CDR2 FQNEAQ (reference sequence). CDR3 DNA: TGTGCCAGCAGCGTAGATGGGCCGGGACAGGTACTCATCACCGGGGAGCTGTTTTTT. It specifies CASSVDGPGQVLITGELFF.

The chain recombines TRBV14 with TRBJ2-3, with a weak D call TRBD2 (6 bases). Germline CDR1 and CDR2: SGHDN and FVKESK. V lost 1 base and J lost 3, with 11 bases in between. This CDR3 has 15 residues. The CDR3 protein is CASSQGYRGTDTQYF. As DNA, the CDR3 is TGTGCCAGCAGCCAAGGGTATCGGGGGACAGATACGCAGTATTTT. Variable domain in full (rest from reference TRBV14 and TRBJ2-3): EAGVTQFPSHSVIEKGQTVTLRCDPISGHDNLYWYRRVMGKEIKFLLHFVKESKQDESGMPNNRFLAERTGGTYSTLKVQPAELEDSGVYFCASSQGYRGTDTQYFGPGTRLTVL.

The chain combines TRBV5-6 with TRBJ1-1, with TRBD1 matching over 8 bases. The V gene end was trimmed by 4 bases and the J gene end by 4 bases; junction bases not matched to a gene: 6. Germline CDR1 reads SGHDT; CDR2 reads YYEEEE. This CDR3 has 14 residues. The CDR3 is CASSPSDRATEAFF. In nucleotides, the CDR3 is TGTGCCAGCAGCCCCTCGGACAGGGCCACTGAAGCTTTCTTT.

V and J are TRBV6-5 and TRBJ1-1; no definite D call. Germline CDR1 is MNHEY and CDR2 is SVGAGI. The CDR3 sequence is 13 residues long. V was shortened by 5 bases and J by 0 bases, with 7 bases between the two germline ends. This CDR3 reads CASSPQMNTEAFF. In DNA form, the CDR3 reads TGTGCCAGCAGTCCCCAGATGAACACTGAAGCTTTCTTT.

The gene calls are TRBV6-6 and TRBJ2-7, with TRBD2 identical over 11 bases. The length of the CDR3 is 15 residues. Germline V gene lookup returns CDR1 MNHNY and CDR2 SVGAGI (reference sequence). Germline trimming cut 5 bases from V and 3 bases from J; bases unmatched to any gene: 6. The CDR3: CASSLTSGGHYEQYF. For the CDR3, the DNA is TGTGCCAGCAGTCTTACTAGCGGGGGTCACTACGAGCAGTACTTC.

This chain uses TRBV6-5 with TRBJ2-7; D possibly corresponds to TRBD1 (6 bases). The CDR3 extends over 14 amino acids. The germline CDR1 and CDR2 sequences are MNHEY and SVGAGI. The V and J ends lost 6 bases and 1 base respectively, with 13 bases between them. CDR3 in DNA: TGTGCCAGCAGCCGCTACAGGGCATCCTACGAGCAGTACTTC. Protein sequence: CASSRYRASYEQYF.